This TCR beta chain was sequenced during a study of blood T cell repertoires in COVID-19. Study-wide background: T cells, B-cell-depleted T cells, or PBMCs provided the cDNA or gDNA that served as material.

CDR1 is KGHSH, CDR2 LQKENI, per germline. CDR3 length: 16 residues. V was cut by 1 base and J by 2 bases, with 12 bases left in between. Generated by immunoSEQ multiplex PCR, the TCRdb table keeps only in-frame clones and is missing some. The sample includes roughly 410,000 clones, 89% of them seen just once. The sample comprised peripheral blood. The rearrangement joins TRBV18 to TRBJ2-1, with D maybe TRBD2 (5 bases). The sequence derives from a woman aged 40 to 50 with COVID-19, enrolled during active disease. CDR3 coding DNA: TGTGCCAGCTCACCACTAAACGGGGTAACCTACAATGAGCAGTTCTTC. Amino acid sequence: CASSPLNGVTYNEQFF.